The 29 T cell receptor beta chains below were found in one sample sequenced in a study of T cell responses to AZD1222 COVID-19 vaccine. Assay: immunoSEQ multiplex PCR; the TCRdb copy retains only in-frame clones and omits some. This table holds about 170,000 clones, approximately 90% found once. The starting material was peripheral blood, obtained 28 days after the second AZD1222 dose. The receptors originated from an adult who received the AZD1222 COVID-19 vaccine.

The chain is built from TRBV28 and TRBJ2-7; tentatively, D is TRBD1 (6 bases). The CDR3 runs to 17 residues. Germline loops: CDR1 MDHEN, CDR2 SYDVKM. With 2 bases removed from V and 0 bases from J, the gap between germline ends came to 17 bases. The CDR3 region has the DNA TGTGCCAGCAGTTTAGAAGGGGGTTACCAGAGCTCCTACGAGCAGTACTTC. It codes for CASSLEGGYQSSYEQYF.

The rearrangement joins TRBV2 to TRBJ1-1; TRBD1 matches 12 bases. The germline CDR1 and CDR2 sequences are SNHLY and FYNNEI. The CDR3 is made up of 17 amino acids. The trim removed 6 bases at V and 6 bases at J, leaving 14 bases unmatched. CDR3 sequence: CASSDGTGGMGLAEAFF. In DNA form, the CDR3 reads TGTGCCAGCAGCGACGGGACAGGGGGCATGGGTTTGGCTGAAGCTTTCTTT.

CDR3 sequence: CSAEAASGSSYEQYF. In DNA, the CDR3 is TGCAGCGCCGAAGCGGCTAGCGGCTCCTCCTACGAGCAGTACTTC. V and J are TRBV29-1 and TRBJ2-7; 7 positions match TRBD2. CDR1 SQVTM and CDR2 ANQGSEA come from the germline V gene. After removal of 7 bases from V and 0 bases from J, the junction contained 12 bases not matched to a gene. The CDR3 is made up of 15 amino acids.

This clone occurred many times. V and J are TRBV20-1 and TRBJ2-1; no clear D gene. The V end was cut by 3 bases, the J end by 3 bases, with 15 bases between. Looked up from germline, CDR1 is DFQATT and CDR2 is SNEGSKA (reference sequence). CDR3 size: 15 residues. Here the CDR3 DNA reads TGCAGTGCTAGTCTGGCCACGGTAGACTACAATGAGCAGTTCTTC. Translated: CSASLATVDYNEQFF.

This rearrangement joins TRBV19 to TRBJ1-6, with D possibly TRBD1 on 5 matching bases. V dropped 3 bases and J dropped 1 base, with 10 bases sitting between them. Germline V gene data show CDR1 as LNHDA and CDR2 as SQIVND (reference sequence). The CDR3 is made up of 16 amino acids. The CDR3 here is CASSILGVSYNSPLHF. As DNA, the CDR3 is TGTGCCAGTAGTATTTTGGGGGTGTCCTATAATTCACCCCTCCACTTT.

The chain combines TRBV7-2 with TRBJ1-1, with D tentatively TRBD1 (6 bases). The CDR3 spans 16 residues. The germline CDR1 and CDR2 sequences are SGHTA and FQGNSA. V was trimmed by 5 bases and J by 5 bases, leaving 21 bases between them. This CDR3 reads CASSQGWGFDSTEAFF. The CDR3 DNA sequence: TGTGCCAGCAGCCAGGGGTGGGGGTTCGATTCGACTGAAGCTTTCTTT.

The V and J genes are TRBV5-3 and TRBJ1-1; TRBD1 is a possible D gene (5 bases). TRBV5-3 is reported as an ORF; its role is uncertain. V gave up 0 bases and J gave up 1 base, with 19 bases separating them. There are 18 residues in the CDR3. This CDR3 is CARSLALGQGPPNTEAFF. The DNA of the CDR3 is TGTGCCAGAAGCTTGGCCTTAGGCCAGGGCCCCCCGAACACTGAAGCTTTCTTT.

This chain connects TRBV7-2 to TRBJ2-5; 7 nucleotides line up with TRBD1. The ends lost 4 bases at V and 2 bases at J; junction bases unmatched: 4. The length of the CDR3 is 14 residues. CDR1 and CDR2 (germline): SGHTA, FQGNSA. The CDR3 DNA follows: TGTGCCAGCAGCTACCAGGGACAGCAAGAGACCCAGTACTTC. It specifies CASSYQGQQETQYF.

As for this clone: Germline is not matched at one junction end, which may reflect a read error. The rearrangement joins TRBV2 to TRBJ1-1, with D uncertain. The CDR3 spans 16 residues. CDR1 SNHLY and CDR2 FYNNEI come from the germline V gene. The CDR3: CASSEGGAASLTAAFF. The DNA of the CDR3 is TGTGCCAGCAGTGAAGGGGGAGCCGCCAGCCTAACTGCAGCTTTCTTT. The full variable domain, its missing parts supplied by reference TRBV2 and TRBJ1-1, is EPEVTQTPSHQVTQMGQEVILRCVPISNHLYFYWYRQILGQKVEFLVSFYNNEISEKSEIFDDQFSVERPDGSNFTLKIRSTKLEDSAMYFCASSEGGAASLTAAFFGQGTRLTVV.

V gene TRBV19 combines with J gene TRBJ1-3; 8 nucleotides align to TRBD1. Germline trimming cut 11 bases from V and 1 base from J; bases unmatched to any gene: 7. The germline V gene has CDR1 LNHDA and CDR2 SQIVND (reference sequence). The CDR3 has 14 residues. CDR3 sequence: CAPGGQGSGNTIYF. For the CDR3, the DNA is TGTGCCCCCGGCGGACAGGGTTCTGGAAACACCATATATTTT.

V usage is TRBV7-8 and J usage is TRBJ1-6; TRBD1 might be the D (5 bases). The CDR3 is 14 amino acids. Germline CDR1 and CDR2: SGHVS and FQNEAQ. Deletions cut 3 bases from V and 7 bases from J, with 10 bases between. The CDR3 spells CASSLRGWNSPLHF. The DNA for the CDR3 is TGTGCCAGCAGCTTGAGGGGATGGAATTCACCCCTCCACTTT. Using reference TRBV7-8 and TRBJ1-6 for the parts outside the CDR3, the full variable domain is GAGVSQSPRYKVAKRGQDVALRCDPISGHVSLFWYQQALGQGPEFLTYFQNEAQLDKSGLPSDRFFAERPEGSVSTLKIQRTQQEDSAVYLCASSLRGWNSPLHFGNGTRLTVT.

V is TRBV7-9 and J is TRBJ2-5; D is perhaps TRBD2 (5 bases). Per the germline V gene, CDR1 is SEHNR and CDR2 is FQNEAQ (reference sequence). The CDR3 length is 12 residues. Trimming took off 7 bases at V and 9 bases at J, with 15 bases between the two ends. CDR3 region: CASILGAGAQYF. In nucleotides, the CDR3 is TGTGCCAGCATCCTAGGCGCCGGGGCCCAGTACTTC.

This clone was seen just once. This chain's CDR3 is CASSLGRGGNTEAFF. The CDR3 DNA sequence: TGTGCCAGCAGCTTGGGACGAGGGGGGAACACTGAAGCTTTCTTT. The chain has TRBV5-5 and TRBJ1-1, with TRBD1 as a possible D gene (6 bases). V dropped 0 bases and J dropped 1 base, with 10 bases sitting between them. This CDR3 region has 15 residues. Germline values: CDR1 SGHKS, CDR2 YYEKEE (reference sequence).

This clone was seen a single time. The rearrangement links TRBV2 to TRBJ1-5, with TRBD1 matching 7 bases. Unmatched junction bases numbered 7, after V lost 6 bases and J lost 5 bases. This CDR3 contains 14 residues. Germline CDR1 and CDR2: SNHLY and FYNNEI. In nucleotides, the CDR3 is TGTGCCAGCAGCGGGGGACAGTGGGATCAGCCCCAGCATTTT. It translates to CASSGGQWDQPQHF. Full variable domain (rest looked up from reference TRBV2 and TRBJ1-5): EPEVTQTPSHQVTQMGQEVILRCVPISNHLYFYWYRQILGQKVEFLVSFYNNEISEKSEIFDDQFSVERPDGSNFTLKIRSTKLEDSAMYFCASSGGQWDQPQHFGDGTRLSIL.

This clone occurred a few times. J is TRBJ2-7 and V is TRBV29-1; D is perhaps TRBD2 (5 bases). The V gene lost 7 bases and the J gene lost 4 bases, with 11 bases spanning the gap. Germline V lookup: CDR1 SQVTM, CDR2 ANQGSEA. The CDR3 has 11 amino acids. The CDR3 sequence: CSALDYYEQYF. The CDR3 nucleotides are TGCAGCGCCCTCGACTATTACGAGCAGTACTTC.

CDR3 nucleotides: TGTGCCAGCAGCTTTGTGACAGCATCTAGGGAGCAGTACTTC. This encodes CASSFVTASREQYF. This rearrangement joins TRBV11-2 to TRBJ2-7; D perhaps matches TRBD1 (5 bases). This CDR3 comprises 14 residues. V dropped 3 bases and J dropped 7 bases, with 16 bases sitting between them. Germline V CDR1 and CDR2: SGHAT, FQNNGV.

The J gene is TRBJ1-5, the V gene TRBV6-5, with a weak D call TRBD1 (5 bases). Germline lookup yields CDR1 MNHEY and CDR2 SVGAGI. The CDR3 is 14 amino acids. Trimming cost V 2 bases and J 6 bases, with 11 bases left between them. DNA of the CDR3: TGTGCCAGCAGTTACAGGGGTGATAGTCAGCCCCAGCATTTT. Translating it yields CASSYRGDSQPQHF.

The rearrangement links TRBV4-1 to TRBJ2-1, with 9 positions matching TRBD2. Trimming at V came to 0 bases and at J to 4 bases, leaving 4 bases not matched to a gene. The CDR3 has 16 residues. Germline V gives CDR1 MGHRA, CDR2 YSYEKL. CDR3 sequence: CASSQDQAGGYNEQFF. The CDR3 coding sequence is TGCGCCAGCAGCCAAGATCAAGCGGGGGGTTACAATGAGCAGTTCTTC.

This chain connects TRBV12-3 or TRBV12-4 to TRBJ1-2; D may be TRBD1 (5 bases). The CDR3 runs to 11 residues. The CDR3 loop is CASGGNYGYTF. The CDR3 coding sequence is TGTGCGAGCGGGGGTAACTATGGCTACACCTTC.

V is TRBV18 and J is TRBJ1-1, with D tentatively TRBD1 (6 bases). The germline V and J ends were trimmed by 6 bases and 2 bases, with 13 bases remaining between them. The CDR3 covers 14 residues. Germline V gene sequence: CDR1 KGHSH, CDR2 LQKENI. This CDR3 reads CASSGVRGNTEAFF. CDR3 nucleotide sequence: TGTGCCAGCTCGGGGGTCAGGGGCAACACTGAAGCTTTCTTT.

The V and J genes are TRBV18 and TRBJ1-1, with TRBD1 identical over 7 bases. The germline gives CDR1 KGHSH, CDR2 LQKENI. This CDR3 region has 15 residues. V was pared by 2 bases and J by 5 bases, with 8 bases of the junction left unmatched. CDR3 coding DNA: TGTGCCAGCTCACCAATTAAGGGGGCGGGTACTGAAGCTTTCTTT. Amino acids: CASSPIKGAGTEAFF.

The chain combines TRBV27 with TRBJ2-7; 8 nucleotides align to TRBD2. CDR3 length: 15 amino acids. Germline V gene data show CDR1 as MNHEY and CDR2 as SMNVEV (reference sequence). The trim removed 0 bases at V and 0 bases at J, leaving 1 base unmatched. CDR3 DNA: TGTGCCAGCAGTTTATCCGGGGGGGGCTCCTACGAGCAGTACTTC. Translating it yields CASSLSGGGSYEQYF.

The V call is TRBV2, the J call TRBJ1-2; D unresolved. The V and J ends lost 5 bases and 4 bases respectively, with 17 bases between them. Germline V gene data show CDR1 as SNHLY and CDR2 as FYNNEI. The CDR3 has 15 residues. The CDR3 sequence: CASSPRTPRSYGYTF. The CDR3 DNA is TGTGCCAGCAGTCCTAGGACCCCCAGAAGCTATGGCTACACCTTC.

This clone qualifies as medium-sized. The chain couples TRBV3-1 (or the pseudogene TRBV3-2) to TRBJ2-7; D call uncertain. CDR1 and CDR2 (germline): LGHDT, YNNKEL (reference sequence). CDR3 size: 12 residues. The V gene lost 4 bases and the J gene lost 6 bases, with 10 bases spanning the gap. The CDR3 loop is CASSLRTSEQYF. DNA of the CDR3: TGTGCCAGCAGCCTGCGGACGAGCGAGCAGTACTTC.

The J gene is TRBJ1-2, the V gene TRBV4-1; D perhaps matches TRBD1 (5 bases). CDR1 and CDR2 (germline): MGHRA, YSYEKL. Trimming shortened V by 6 bases and J by 7 bases, and 18 bases separated the two germline ends. The CDR3 sequence is 14 residues long. The CDR3 sequence is CASRRGRELGGYTF. The CDR3 DNA is TGCGCCAGCAGACGTGGCAGGGAATTGGGTGGCTACACCTTC.

The count of this clone is one. The chain recombines TRBV18 with TRBJ1-2; 9 nucleotides agree with TRBD1. Per the germline V gene, CDR1 is KGHSH and CDR2 is LQKENI. Losses at the gene ends were 7 bases for V and 5 bases for J; bases not matched to a gene: 8. The CDR3 totals 14 residues. The CDR3 region is CASFRDRAEYGYTF. CDR3 nucleotide sequence: TGTGCCAGCTTCCGGGACAGGGCTGAGTATGGCTACACCTTC.

This sequence joins TRBV5-1 and TRBJ1-1; D ambiguous. The CDR3 is made up of 14 amino acids. Deletions cut 3 bases from V and 0 bases from J, with 9 bases between. Germline V gives CDR1 SGHRS, CDR2 YFSETQ. The CDR3 nucleotides are TGCGCCAGCAGCTACGCACCCCTGAACACTGAAGCTTTCTTT. Translating it yields CASSYAPLNTEAFF.

The V call is TRBV11-2, the J call TRBJ2-7, with TRBD1 identical over 7 bases. CDR3 size: 16 residues. Per germline, CDR1 SGHAT and CDR2 FQNNGV. V trimming: 5 bases; J trimming: 6 bases; junction bases outside the gene matches: 16. CDR3: CASSQTRQGARGEQYF. In DNA, the CDR3 is TGTGCCAGCAGCCAAACCAGACAGGGTGCTAGGGGCGAGCAGTACTTC.

The chain employs TRBV7-2 and TRBJ1-4; D perhaps matches TRBD1 (6 bases). This CDR3 is 14 amino acids long. V gave up 2 bases and J gave up 4 bases, with 8 bases separating them. The germline CDR1 and CDR2 sequences are SGHTA and FQGNSA. This chain's CDR3 is CASSLSRGNEKLFF. In nucleotides, the CDR3 is TGTGCCAGCAGCTTAAGCAGGGGTAATGAAAAACTGTTTTTT.